Listed below are T cell receptor beta chains from one sample, sequenced in a study of blood T cells in healthy people across ages. TCRdb reanalysed the 5' RACE reads using MiXCR and keeps one entry per CDR3 protein. The table lists under 750,000 distinct CDR3 sequences, under 55% of them singletons. Source material: blood. The receptors come from an elderly man in good health. CDR3s leave out the opening cysteine and the closing phenylalanine or tryptophan. Size tells how often a clone was seen (once, few, many) or the class of an expanded clone, and some rows leave it out.

J: TRBJ2-5
V: TRBV27
size: .
CDR3: ASSFPDSQQY

J: TRBJ1-4
V: TRBV4-1
size: .
CDR3: ASSQAPIGLGKEKLF

J: TRBJ2-5
V: TRBV5-4
size: .
CDR3: ASSLGVREETQY

J: TRBJ2-1
V: TRBV11-3
size: .
CDR3: ASSVRTSGLNEQF

J: TRBJ1-1
V: TRBV29-1
size: .
CDR3: SVAATGKAF

J: TRBJ1-2
V: TRBV9
size: many
CDR3: ASSAIPPYGYT

J: TRBJ2-3
V: TRBV6-6
size: many
CDR3: AGSSGRDTQY

J: TRBJ2-7
V: TRBV12-3/TRBV12-4
size: .
CDR3: ASSPRQGGYEQY

J: TRBJ2-7
V: TRBV20-1
size: .
CDR3: SARGPGQVSYEQY

J: TRBJ1-6
V: TRBV9
size: .
CDR3: ASSVGTGSNSPLH

J: TRBJ2-1
V: TRBV10-2
size: few
CDR3: ASSGASAHNEQF

J: TRBJ1-2
V: TRBV5-5
size: .
CDR3: ASSWGDRDFVGYT

J: TRBJ2-1
V: TRBV20-1
size: .
CDR3: SAPRTSGGNEQF

J: TRBJ1-1
V: TRBV5-1
size: .
CDR3: ASSWRGGLNTEAF

J: TRBJ2-1
V: TRBV7-3
size: .
CDR3: ASSLRWLAGGVNEQF

J: TRBJ2-3
V: TRBV25-1
size: .
CDR3: ASAEGLDTSTDTQY

J: TRBJ1-1
V: TRBV5-6
size: .
CDR3: ASSSGWLENTEAF

J: TRBJ1-2
V: TRBV7-9
size: .
CDR3: ASSSGTGLYGYT

J: TRBJ1-6
V: TRBV6-5
size: .
CDR3: ASSYSAEGRFRSSYNSPLH

J: TRBJ2-6
V: TRBV6-2/TRBV6-3
size: .
CDR3: ASSLGQTNRYSGANVLT

J: TRBJ2-1
V: TRBV7-9
size: .
CDR3: ASSLLNLGETQF

J: TRBJ2-1
V: TRBV20-1
size: few
CDR3: SASPGYSYNEQF

J: TRBJ2-3
V: TRBV10-3
size: .
CDR3: AISGQGSTDTQY

J: TRBJ2-7
V: TRBV6-6
size: many
CDR3: ASSHEGEQY

J: TRBJ2-7
V: TRBV12-3/TRBV12-4
size: .
CDR3: ASSLGTSGEQY

J: TRBJ1-1
V: TRBV7-2
size: .
CDR3: ASSLAWGITEAF

J: .
V: TRBV28
size: .
CDR3: ASSLEGGHYEQY

J: TRBJ2-1
V: TRBV5-1
size: .
CDR3: ASSGGAGYNEQF

J: TRBJ1-5
V: TRBV7-2
size: .
CDR3: ASSSGPGRSNQPQH

J: TRBJ2-3
V: TRBV10-3
size: .
CDR3: AISPSRILTDTQY

J: TRBJ2-5
V: TRBV3-1
size: .
CDR3: ASSPMRDSKSGETQY

J: TRBJ1-2
V: TRBV29-1
size: few
CDR3: SVELQSGRYYGYT

J: TRBJ2-1
V: TRBV14
size: .
CDR3: ASSQAYEQF

J: TRBJ1-5
V: TRBV5-1
size: .
CDR3: ASSPTGSGGQPQH

J: TRBJ1-1
V: TRBV30
size: .
CDR3: AWRGLGGEAF

J: TRBJ2-7
V: TRBV29-1
size: .
CDR3: SGGTFEEQY